This T cell receptor (beta chain) was found in a study of shared clonotypes between healthy human individuals. In regard to this clone: Its specificity is unknown.

Study-level findings and limits: Relative to their counterparts shared across all four donors, non-shared clonotypes exhibited diminished generation probabilities. Naive subsets generally had larger estimated richness than memory subsets.

The CDR3 is made up of 19 amino acids. The trim removed 3 bases at V and 2 bases at J, leaving 12 bases unmatched. Per the germline V gene, CDR1 is MGHRA and CDR2 is YSYEKL. TCRdb's copy holds only in-frame clones and misses some; the assay was immunoSEQ multiplex PCR. This sample yields about 2.4 million clones, of which roughly 93% are seen a single time; roughly 0.36% belongs to the top ten. The chain links TRBV4-1 to TRBJ2-7; 14 bases map to TRBD2. The sample was naive CD4+ T cells from PBMCs. Stated subset: CD45RA+ positively selected. The origin of this receptor is a man between 18 and 29 years old in good health. Some clones in this sample may be carry-over from other donors' samples. The CDR3 region has the DNA TGCGCCAGCAGCCAGGACTTTCGCAAGGGACTAGCGGGAGCCTACGAGCAGTACTTC. It yields the protein CASSQDFRKGLAGAYEQYF.